The 20 T cell receptor beta chains reported below all come from one sample, sequenced in a study of OX40 agonist ivuxolimab in advanced cancers. The table came from immunoSEQ multiplex PCR; TCRdb's copy has only in-frame clones and leaves some out. Among 65,000 to 80,000 clones, about four fifths were seen once, and the ten largest hold 2% to 2.5%. Specimen: CD4+ or CD8+ T cells sorted from blood, collected in a trial of the OX40 agonist ivuxolimab. The receptors come from an adult with an advanced solid tumor such as melanoma, head and neck, liver or kidney cancer.

The rearrangement joins TRBV20-1 to TRBJ2-1; weak D call: TRBD1 (5 bases). The V end lost 0 bases, the J end lost 13 bases, and 7 bases lay between the germline ends. Germline CDR1 and CDR2: DFQATT and SNEGSKA (reference sequence). The length of the CDR3 is 10 residues. In DNA form, the CDR3 reads TGCAGTGCTAGAGAGACAGCTCAGTTCTTC. This codes for CSARETAQFF.

The rearrangement links TRBV6-5 to TRBJ2-7, with 9 nucleotides matching TRBD1. Germline assignment: CDR1 MNHEY and CDR2 SVGAGI. With V trimmed by 5 bases and J by 4 bases, 3 bases remained unmatched. The CDR3 covers 13 residues. CDR3 protein: CASSRQGVYEQYF. The CDR3 DNA reads TGTGCCAGCAGTCGACAGGGGGTATACGAGCAGTACTTC.

The chain couples TRBV19 to TRBJ1-1; TRBD1 matches 8 bases. V dropped 6 bases and J dropped 8; count of bases not matched to a gene: 8. Germline loops: CDR1 LNHDA, CDR2 SQIVND (reference sequence). This CDR3 region has 13 residues. As DNA, the CDR3 is TGTGCCAGTAGGTCCTTGCAGGGGGCCGAAGCTTTCTTT. This codes for CASRSLQGAEAFF.

The chain couples TRBV9 to TRBJ1-5; D unresolved. The CDR3 totals 14 residues. Trimming left V 0 bases short and J 2 bases short, with 6 bases between. Germline V lookup: CDR1 SGDLS, CDR2 YYNGEE. The DNA of the CDR3 is TGTGCCAGCAGCGTAGACCCGGGCAATCAGCCCCAGCATTTT. Protein sequence: CASSVDPGNQPQHF.

The chain combines TRBV28 with TRBJ2-1; D assignment may be TRBD1 or TRBD2 (5 bases each). This CDR3 is 12 amino acids long. V dropped 6 bases and J dropped 12 bases, with 15 bases sitting between them. The germline V gene has CDR1 MDHEN and CDR2 SYDVKM. The CDR3 sequence is CASSLTRGVQFF. The CDR3 region has the DNA TGTGCCAGCAGCCTGACCCGAGGGGTGCAGTTCTTC.

J is TRBJ1-3 and V is TRBV28; D unclear. V lost 3 bases and J lost 0, with 9 bases in between. Per germline, CDR1 MDHEN and CDR2 SYDVKM. This CDR3 region has 15 residues. The CDR3 protein is CASSFSAFSGNTIYF. The CDR3 DNA sequence: TGTGCCAGCAGTTTCTCCGCTTTCTCTGGAAACACCATATATTTT.

The genes are TRBV6-1 and TRBJ1-6; TRBD1 matches 7 bases. This CDR3 comprises 13 residues. Germline CDR1 and CDR2: MNHNS and SASEGT. V lost 8 bases, J lost 7 bases, and 5 bases stayed unmatched. The CDR3 DNA follows: TGTGCCAGCCAGGGGACAGACAATTCACCCCTCCACTTT. This encodes CASQGTDNSPLHF.

The J gene is TRBJ2-2, the V gene TRBV15; 9 nucleotides align to TRBD1. Germline CDR1 and CDR2: LNHNV and YYDKDF (reference sequence). This CDR3 contains 16 residues. With V trimmed by 1 base and J by 7 bases, 7 bases remained unmatched. The CDR3 DNA reads TGTGCCACCAGCAGAGGAATGACAGGGGGTGTCGGGGAGCTGTTTTTT. Protein product: CATSRGMTGGVGELFF. Using reference TRBV15 and TRBJ2-2 for the parts outside the CDR3, the full variable domain is DAMVIQNPRYQVTQFGKPVTLSCSQTLNHNVMYWYQQKSSQAPKLLFHYYDKDFNNEADTPDNFQSRRPNTSFCFLDIRSPGLGDTAMYLCATSRGMTGGVGELFFGEGSRLTVL.

This clone was seen only a few times. The chain joins TRBV7-9 to TRBJ2-1; D perhaps matches TRBD2 (5 bases). V was clipped by 5 bases and J by 0 bases, with 20 bases between them. This CDR3 comprises 18 residues. From germline, CDR1 is SEHNR and CDR2 FQNEAQ (reference sequence). The CDR3 coding sequence is TGTGCCAGCAGCCCTAGGGTCGATCCTAGCCTCTCCTACAATGAGCAGTTCTTC. Translating it yields CASSPRVDPSLSYNEQFF.

The chain uses TRBV18 and TRBJ2-7; D remains ambiguous. CDR1 and CDR2 from the germline V gene are KGHSH and LQKENI. The CDR3 totals 15 residues. The V end lost 0 bases, the J end lost 6 bases, and 15 bases lay between the germline ends. In nucleotides, the CDR3 is TGTGCCAGCTCACCACCGGGCATGGACGTGTCCGAGCAGTACTTC. It translates to CASSPPGMDVSEQYF.

The rearrangement links TRBV5-6 to TRBJ1-1, with D unresolved. The CDR3 length is 14 residues. V was pared by 0 bases and J by 1 base, with 7 bases between. CDR1 SGHDT and CDR2 YYEEEE come from the germline V gene. The DNA for the CDR3 is TGTGCCAGCAGCTTGGAATGGGGGAACACTGAAGCTTTCTTT. This translates into CASSLEWGNTEAFF.

V is TRBV18 and J is TRBJ2-2; the match to TRBD1 covers 7 bases. From germline, CDR1 is KGHSH and CDR2 LQKENI. The ends lost 3 bases at V and 0 bases at J; junction bases unmatched: 10. The CDR3 runs 18 residues. CDR3: CASSPFTTGSSNTGELFF. CDR3 DNA: TGTGCCAGCTCACCCTTTACGACAGGGAGCTCGAACACCGGGGAGCTGTTTTTT.

The chain has TRBV28 and TRBJ2-2; perhaps TRBD2 as D (5 bases). V was pared by 5 bases and J by 4 bases, with 8 bases between. The CDR3 contains 13 residues. Germline-derived CDR1 and CDR2 are MDHEN and SYDVKM. CDR3 in amino acids: CASSGRGTGELFF. The CDR3 DNA reads TGTGCCAGCAGTGGCCGGGGCACCGGGGAGCTGTTTTTT. The variable domain in full, completed from reference TRBV28 and TRBJ2-2, reads DVKVTQSSRYLVKRTGEKVFLECVQDMDHENMFWYRQDPGLGLRLIYFSYDVKMKEKGDIPEGYSVSREKKERFSLILESASTNQTSMYLCASSGRGTGELFFGEGSRLTVL.

This chain connects TRBV5-1 to TRBJ2-5, with TRBD1 identical over 9 bases. J was trimmed by 1 base and V by 0 bases; bases with no gene match: 10. The germline V gene encodes CDR1 SGHRS and CDR2 YFSETQ. The CDR3 spans 18 residues. The CDR3 spells CASSLVTGGPPVQETQYF. CDR3 bases: TGCGCCAGCAGCTTGGTAACAGGGGGCCCTCCCGTCCAAGAGACCCAGTACTTC.

V gene TRBV9 combines with J gene TRBJ1-1; D not resolved. The germline V gene has CDR1 SGDLS and CDR2 YYNGEE. The CDR3 runs 16 residues. The ends were cut back, 3 bases at V and 2 bases at J, with 17 bases in the middle. In DNA, the CDR3 is TGTGCCAGCAGCGCCCTCCGGGCAGGCCCTAACACTGAAGCTTTCTTT. This codes for CASSALRAGPNTEAFF.

This chain links TRBV5-4 with TRBJ2-1; D is perhaps TRBD2 (6 bases). V lost 5 bases and J lost 10, with 19 bases in between. The CDR3 consists of 14 residues. Germline CDR1 reads SGHNT; CDR2 reads YYREEE (reference sequence). The DNA of the CDR3 is TGTGCCAGCAGTCCCCCACGGGCCACTAGCGAGCAGTTCTTC. As protein: CASSPPRATSEQFF.

This sequence joins TRBV4-1 and TRBJ1-6; 9 nucleotides match TRBD1. The trim removed 0 bases at V and 10 bases at J, leaving 13 bases unmatched. The germline V gene encodes CDR1 MGHRA and CDR2 YSYEKL. This CDR3 region has 18 residues. The CDR3 reads CASSQDQPWTGVASPLHF. Written as DNA, the CDR3 is TGCGCCAGCAGCCAAGATCAACCTTGGACAGGGGTGGCCTCACCCCTCCACTTT.

The rearrangement joins TRBV10-3 to TRBJ2-7, with TRBD1 matching over 9 bases. In germline, CDR1 is ENHRY, CDR2 SYGVKD. The CDR3 totals 15 residues. Trimming took 4 bases from V and 2 from J; bases not matched to a gene: 6. In DNA form, the CDR3 reads TGTGCCATCAGTGGCGGACGGACAGGGGCCTACGAGCAGTACTTC. As protein: CAISGGRTGAYEQYF.

The V and J genes are TRBV18 and TRBJ2-7, with 10 bases fitting TRBD1. J gave up 2 bases and V 5 bases, and 9 bases lay outside the gene matches. This CDR3 region has 16 residues. Germline-derived CDR1 and CDR2 are KGHSH and LQKENI. CDR3 in amino acids: CASSASGQGVPYEQYF. The CDR3 bases are TGTGCCAGCTCAGCGTCAGGACAGGGGGTCCCCTACGAGCAGTACTTC.

This chain uses TRBV20-1 with TRBJ2-7, with D unresolved. V was cut by 6 bases and J by 3 bases, with 9 bases left in between. The CDR3 totals 11 residues. From germline, CDR1 is DFQATT and CDR2 SNEGSKA (reference sequence). The CDR3 loop reads CSALKSYEQYF. CDR3 nucleotides: TGCAGTGCCCTCAAGAGCTACGAGCAGTACTTC.